This paragraph reports one TCR beta chain. The antigen is not known. These data belong to a study of CD8+CD57+ T cells in acquired aplastic anemia. Study-level information: CD4+ and CD8+ cells, once sorted, gave DNA averaging around 3.2 ug.

Study conclusions and caveats: There were 25 to 35 CD8+ CDR3 sequences that occurred in both patients and controls.

The germline CDR1 and CDR2 sequences are SGHVS and FQNEAQ. The CDR3 length is 13 residues. Trimming took 0 bases from V and 8 from J, leaving 10 bases between them. TCR beta VDJ and CDR3 profiling used genomic DNA as template. TCRdb reanalysed the reads using MiXCR and keeps one entry per CDR3 protein. The sample lists about 160,000 distinct CDR3 sequences, about 45% seen once, with approximately 3% in the top ten. The authors sequenced patients whose flow cytometry had shown CD8+CD57+ cell expansion. No patient had been given any therapy when blood was sampled. This sequence joins TRBV7-8 and TRBJ1-1; D unresolved. The origin of this receptor is a human donor with aplastic anemia. Sequencing input: sorted CD4+, CD8+, or CD8+CD57+ T cells (not recorded which) from PBMCs. The CDR3 is CASSLASDGEAFF. Here the CDR3 DNA reads TGTGCCAGCAGCTTAGCGAGCGACGGAGAAGCTTTCTTT.